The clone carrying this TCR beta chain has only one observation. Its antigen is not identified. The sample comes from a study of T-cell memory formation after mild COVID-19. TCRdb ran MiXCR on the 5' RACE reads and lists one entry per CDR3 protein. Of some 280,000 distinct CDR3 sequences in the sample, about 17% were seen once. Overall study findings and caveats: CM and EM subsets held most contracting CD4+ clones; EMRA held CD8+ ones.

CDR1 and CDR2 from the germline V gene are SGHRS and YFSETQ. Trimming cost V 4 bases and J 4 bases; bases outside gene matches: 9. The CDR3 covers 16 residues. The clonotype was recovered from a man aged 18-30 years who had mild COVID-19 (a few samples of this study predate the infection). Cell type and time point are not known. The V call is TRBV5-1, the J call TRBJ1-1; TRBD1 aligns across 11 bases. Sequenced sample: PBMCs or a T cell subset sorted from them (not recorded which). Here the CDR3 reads CASSPGQGARGTEAFF. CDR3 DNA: TGCGCCAGCAGCCCTGGACAGGGGGCGCGAGGCACTGAAGCTTTCTTT.